A selection of T cell receptor beta chains follows, all from one sample in a study of cytotoxic CD8 clonotypes in ibrutinib-treated CLL. Sequencing was performed with immunoSEQ multiplex PCR; in TCRdb, only in-frame clones are kept and a portion is missing. The sample contains 60,000 or so clones, around 60% of which appear only once. Sequences were derived from PBMCs, sampled after 12 months of ibrutinib treatment. The source of these receptors is a human donor with chronic lymphocytic leukemia. The CDR3 runs from the conserved cysteine through the conserved F or W. Fields, in order: D gene, J gene, V gene, clone size, CDR3 protein, CDR3 DNA. The D gene is left open where the match is weak. A clone size is listed for some rows: how often the clone was seen (once, few, many), or a class if it is expanded.

>-|TRBJ1-1|TRBV6-5|-
CASSSAYRVLSTEAFF
TGTGCCAGCAGTTCCGCCTACAGGGTTTTAAGTACTGAAGCTTTCTTT
>-|TRBJ2-4|TRBV27|many
CASPFEALAKNIQYF
TGTGCCAGCCCTTTCGAGGCCTTAGCCAAAAACATTCAGTACTTC
>-|TRBJ2-4|TRBV10-1|-
CASSDPATRNIQYF
TGCGCCAGCAGTGATCCTGCTACCAGGAACATTCAGTACTTC
>TRBD2|TRBJ2-7|TRBV7-2|once
CASSPGTSGSHWWVYEQYF
TGTGCCAGCAGCCCCGGGACTAGCGGGAGTCATTGGTGGGTGTACGAGCAGTACTTC
>TRBD1|TRBJ2-3|TRBV27|-
CASSIRDRVTDTQYF
TGTGCCAGCAGTATCCGCGACAGGGTCACAGATACGCAGTATTTT
>TRBD1|TRBJ1-5|TRBV6-1|-
CASSGTGGNQPQHF
TGTGCCAGCAGTGGGACAGGGGGAAATCAGCCCCAGCATTTT
>TRBD1|TRBJ1-2|TRBV5-6|-
CASSTTGQGSGYTF
TGTGCCAGCAGCACAACCGGACAGGGGAGCGGCTACACCTTC
>-|TRBJ2-5|TRBV28|-
CASSLTRETQYF
TGTGCCAGCAGTTTAACCAGGGAGACCCAGTACTTC
>TRBD1|TRBJ1-1|TRBV5-1|once
CASSLRTGLNTEAFF
TGCGCCAGCAGCTTGCGGACAGGGCTTAACACTGAAGCTTTCTTT
>-|TRBJ2-1|TRBV30|-
CAGRTQLTPGNEQFF
TGTGCCGGACGTACTCAACTAACTCCGGGAAATGAGCAGTTCTTC
>-|TRBJ2-7|TRBV18|-
CASSPLAYEQYF
TGTGCCAGCTCACCTCTAGCGTACGAGCAGTACTTC
>-|TRBJ2-2|TRBV4-2|-
CASSQEKTGELFF
TGTGCCAGCAGCCAGGAGAAAACCGGGGAGCTGTTTTTT
>TRBD1|TRBJ2-5|TRBV19|few
CASSRDRGLETQYF
TGTGCCAGTAGCCGGGACAGGGGGCTAGAGACCCAGTACTTC
>-|TRBJ1-6|TRBV7-2|-
CASSLRPGASNSPLHF
TGTGCCAGCAGCTTACGTCCAGGGGCCTCAAATTCACCCCTCCACTTT
>-|TRBJ2-5|TRBV5-4|few
CASSSQGPSQETQYF
TGTGCCAGCAGCTCCCAGGGACCTAGCCAAGAGACCCAGTACTTC
>-|TRBJ2-5|TRBV7-2|-
CASSTRRGQETQYF
TGTGCCAGCAGTACTAGGCGGGGGCAGGAGACCCAGTACTTC
>-|TRBJ2-7|TRBV5-1|many
CASSLGRGFEQYF
TGCGCCAGCAGCTTGGGGAGGGGGTTCGAGCAGTACTTC
>TRBD2|TRBJ2-2|TRBV9|-
CASSQVGTSGYTGELFF
TGTGCCAGCAGCCAAGTGGGGACTAGCGGGTACACCGGGGAGCTGTTTTTT
>-|TRBJ2-3|TRBV6-5|many
CASSSGKSTDTQYF
TGTGCCAGCAGTTCGGGGAAAAGCACAGATACGCAGTATTTT
>-|TRBJ2-7|TRBV11-2|few
CASSLWRAHNEQYF
TGTGCCAGCAGCTTGTGGAGGGCTCACAACGAGCAGTACTTC
>-|TRBJ2-1|TRBV5-1|-
CASSLQSTNEQFF
TGCGCCAGCAGCTTGCAGTCTACCAATGAGCAGTTCTTC
>TRBD1|TRBJ1-5|TRBV5-1|few
CASSLTGGRNQPQHF
TGCGCCAGCAGCTTGACAGGGGGCAGGAATCAGCCCCAGCATTTT
>-|TRBJ2-1|TRBV27|-
CASSRPPPSAEQFF
TGTGCCAGCAGTCGCCCCCCCCCTAGCGCAGAGCAGTTCTTC
>TRBD1|TRBJ1-6|TRBV5-5|-
CASSLEEMQGAWNSPLHF
TGTGCCAGCAGCTTGGAGGAGATGCAGGGGGCCTGGAATTCACCCCTCCACTTT
>-|TRBJ1-2|TRBV6-5|-
CASSYIGQGVGYGYTF
TGTGCCAGCAGTTACATCGGGCAGGGCGTTGGATATGGCTACACCTTC
>-|TRBJ1-5|TRBV11-2|few
CASSLTGSGNQPQHF
TGTGCCAGCAGCCTCACGGGGTCGGGCAATCAGCCCCAGCATTTT
>-|TRBJ1-1|TRBV7-2|-
CASSRAGFTTEAFF
TGTGCCAGCAGCCGCGCAGGATTTACGACTGAAGCTTTCTTT
>TRBD1|TRBJ1-6|TRBV5-1|-
CASSRDRANSPLHF
TGCGCCAGCAGCCGGGACAGGGCAAATTCACCCCTCCACTTT
>-|TRBJ1-1|TRBV5-1|many
CASSLANGPGVAFF
TGCGCCAGCAGCTTGGCTAACGGGCCGGGGGTAGCTTTCTTT
>-|TRBJ1-1|TRBV29-1|-
CSIDRVNTEAFF
TGCAGCATTGACCGAGTGAACACTGAAGCTTTCTTT
>TRBD2|TRBJ2-3|TRBV28|-
CASRGSGGLTDTQYF
TGTGCCAGCAGGGGGAGCGGGGGGCTCACAGATACGCAGTATTTT
>-|TRBJ1-5|TRBV6-1|-
CASSDGALWSNQPQHF
TGTGCCAGCAGTGACGGAGCTCTATGGAGCAATCAGCCCCAGCATTTT
>-|TRBJ2-1|TRBV5-1|-
CASSLSVAGYNEQFF
TGCGCCAGCAGCCTCTCCGTGGCGGGCTACAATGAGCAGTTCTTC
>-|TRBJ2-5|TRBV2|many
CASIRQNQETQYF
TGTGCCAGCATACGTCAGAACCAAGAGACCCAGTACTTC
>-|TRBJ2-3|TRBV5-4|-
CASSEDNPFTDTQYF
TGTGCCAGCAGCGAGGACAACCCTTTCACAGATACGCAGTATTTT
>-|TRBJ2-7|TRBV6-5|-
CASSPGARPTYEQYF
TGTGCCAGCAGCCCGGGGGCCAGGCCTACCTACGAGCAGTACTTC
>-|TRBJ1-5|TRBV28|-
CASSLPTTGTAIRPQHF
TGTGCCAGCAGTTTACCGACCACCGGGACCGCGATCCGACCCCAGCATTTT
>-|TRBJ2-3|TRBV2|-
CASSVQDTQYF
TGTGCCAGCAGTGTCCAAGATACGCAGTATTTT
>-|TRBJ2-1|TRBV6-5|-
CASSYTVGNEQFF
TGTGCCAGCAGTTATACAGTGGGCAATGAGCAGTTCTTC
>TRBD2|TRBJ2-7|TRBV5-1|-
CASSRLADYSYEQYF
TGCGCCAGCAGTAGACTAGCGGATTACTCCTACGAGCAGTACTTC
>TRBD2|TRBJ2-3|TRBV9|-
CASSSGLAGRPSTDTQYF
TGTGCCAGCAGCTCGGGACTAGCGGGGCGTCCTAGCACAGATACGCAGTATTTT
>TRBD2|TRBJ2-1|TRBV5-1|-
CASSYTGTSGGYNEQFF
TGCGCCAGCAGCTATACCGGGACTAGCGGGGGCTACAATGAGCAGTTCTTC
>-|TRBJ2-6|TRBV27|-
CASSSVWGSGSGANVLTF
TGTGCCAGCAGTTCGGTATGGGGGAGTGGCTCTGGGGCCAACGTCCTGACTTTC
>-|TRBJ1-2|TRBV5-1|-
CASSLVQAGSGYGYTF
TGCGCCAGCAGCTTGGTTCAGGCAGGATCAGGTTATGGCTACACCTTC
>-|TRBJ1-4|TRBV10-2|-
CASSESASGEKLFF
TGCGCCAGCAGTGAGTCGGCATCCGGCGAAAAACTGTTTTTT
>-|TRBJ2-3|TRBV9|few
CASNIWGTDTQYF
TGTGCCAGCAATATCTGGGGCACAGATACGCAGTATTTT
>-|TRBJ1-1|TRBV29-1|-
CSVEDLAHLF
TGCAGCGTTGAAGATCTTGCCCACCTATTT
>-|TRBJ1-5|TRBV7-2|-
CASSLGWDAIQPQHF
TGTGCCAGCAGCTTGGGTTGGGACGCGATTCAGCCCCAGCATTTT
>-|TRBJ2-3|TRBV7-6|-
CASSLPRDTQYF
TGTGCCAGCAGCCTTCCCCGCGATACGCAGTATTTT
>-|TRBJ1-2|TRBV15|-
CATSRDLWYGYTF
TGTGCCACCAGCAGAGATCTCTGGTACGGCTACACCTTC
>-|TRBJ1-2|TRBV4-2|-
CASSQGTSSDYGYTF
TGTGCCAGCAGCCAAGGGACCAGTTCGGACTATGGCTACACCTTC
>-|TRBJ2-3|TRBV13|few
CASAIRDRGGTQYF
TGTGCCAGTGCCATCAGGGACCGTGGGGGTACGCAGTATTTT
>-|TRBJ2-7|TRBV27|few
CASSLVANLYEQYF
TGTGCCAGCAGTTTAGTAGCTAACCTTTACGAGCAGTACTTC
>-|TRBJ1-2|TRBV2|-
CASSYAGNGYTF
TGTGCCAGCAGTTACGCCGGGAATGGCTACACCTTC